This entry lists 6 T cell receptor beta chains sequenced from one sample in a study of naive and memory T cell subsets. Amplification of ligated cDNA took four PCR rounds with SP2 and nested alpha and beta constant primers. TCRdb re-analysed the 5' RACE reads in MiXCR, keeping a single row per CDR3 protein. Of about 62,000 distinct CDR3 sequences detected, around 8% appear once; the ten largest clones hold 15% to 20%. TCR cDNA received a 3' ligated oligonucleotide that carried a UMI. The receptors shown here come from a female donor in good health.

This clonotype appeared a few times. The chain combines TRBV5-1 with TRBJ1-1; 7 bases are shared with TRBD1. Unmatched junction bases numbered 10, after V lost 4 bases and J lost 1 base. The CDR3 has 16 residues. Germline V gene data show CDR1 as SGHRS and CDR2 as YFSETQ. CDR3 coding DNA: TGCGCCAGCAGCACAGGACAGGTGACTGGGAACACTGAAGCTTTCTTT. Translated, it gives CASSTGQVTGNTEAFF.

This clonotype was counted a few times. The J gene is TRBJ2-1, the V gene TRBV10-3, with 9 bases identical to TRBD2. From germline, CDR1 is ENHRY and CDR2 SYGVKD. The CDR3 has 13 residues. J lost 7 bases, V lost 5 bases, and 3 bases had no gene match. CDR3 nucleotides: TGTGCCATCAGTAGCGGGGGGAAGAATGAGCAGTTCTTC. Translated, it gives CAISSGGKNEQFF.

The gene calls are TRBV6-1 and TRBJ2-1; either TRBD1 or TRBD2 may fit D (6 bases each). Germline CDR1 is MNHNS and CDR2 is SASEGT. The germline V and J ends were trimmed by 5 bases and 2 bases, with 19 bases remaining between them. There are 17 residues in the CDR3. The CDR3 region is CASSTRGGHRTYNEQFF. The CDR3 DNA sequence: TGTGCCAGCAGTACCCGAGGGGGGCATAGGACCTACAATGAGCAGTTCTTC.

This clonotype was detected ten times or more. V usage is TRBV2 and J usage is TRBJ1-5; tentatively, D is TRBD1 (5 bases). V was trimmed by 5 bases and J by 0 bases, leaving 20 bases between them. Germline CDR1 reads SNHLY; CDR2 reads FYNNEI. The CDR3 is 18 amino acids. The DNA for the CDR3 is TGTGCCAGCAGTTCCAAGGCGGGCGGGGACCATAGCAATCAGCCCCAGCATTTT. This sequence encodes CASSSKAGGDHSNQPQHF.

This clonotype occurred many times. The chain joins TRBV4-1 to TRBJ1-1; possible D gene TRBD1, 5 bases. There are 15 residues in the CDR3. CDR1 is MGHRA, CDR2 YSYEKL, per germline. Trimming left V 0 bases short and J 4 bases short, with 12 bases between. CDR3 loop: CASSQDGGRVTEAFF. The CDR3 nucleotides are TGCGCCAGCAGCCAAGACGGGGGAAGAGTCACTGAAGCTTTCTTT.

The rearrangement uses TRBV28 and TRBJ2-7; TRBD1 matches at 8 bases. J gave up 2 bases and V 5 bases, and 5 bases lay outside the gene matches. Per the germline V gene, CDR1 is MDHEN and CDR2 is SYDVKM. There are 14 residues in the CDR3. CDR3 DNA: TGTGCCAGCAGTCAAGGGGACAGGCCCTACGAGCAGTACTTC. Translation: CASSQGDRPYEQYF. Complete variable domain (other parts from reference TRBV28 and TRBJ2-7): DVKVTQSSRYLVKRTGEKVFLECVQDMDHENMFWYRQDPGLGLRLIYFSYDVKMKEKGDIPEGYSVSREKKERFSLILESASTNQTSMYLCASSQGDRPYEQYFGPGTRLTVT.